This T cell receptor beta chain was captured in a study of blood T cell repertoires in COVID-19. Study-level background: T cells, B-cell-depleted T cells, or PBMCs provided the cDNA or gDNA that served as material.

The length of the CDR3 is 14 residues. The V and J ends lost 5 bases and 2 bases respectively, with 12 bases between them. CDR1 and CDR2 (germline): LNHDA, SQIVND (reference sequence). Ages ranged from roughly 18 to 100 years, with residence in around 24 US areas. Original data processing: By means of reference gene primer amplification, nucleated cell counts were estimated. Sequencing was performed with immunoSEQ multiplex PCR; in TCRdb, only in-frame clones are kept and a portion is missing. V, J and clone size reflect that table, while D and trimming were determined from the DNA. The data show fewer than 250,000 clones, with 87% seen just once and approximately 2.4% held by the top ten.

Sequenced: PBMCs or T cells enriched from blood (not recorded which). The chain has TRBV19 and TRBJ1-2; D unresolved. This clonotype was sampled from a woman aged 25-40 years with acute COVID-19. In DNA, the CDR3 is TGTGCCAGTAGTCCCGGGAAAGGGAACTATGGCTACACCTTC. It translates to CASSPGKGNYGYTF.